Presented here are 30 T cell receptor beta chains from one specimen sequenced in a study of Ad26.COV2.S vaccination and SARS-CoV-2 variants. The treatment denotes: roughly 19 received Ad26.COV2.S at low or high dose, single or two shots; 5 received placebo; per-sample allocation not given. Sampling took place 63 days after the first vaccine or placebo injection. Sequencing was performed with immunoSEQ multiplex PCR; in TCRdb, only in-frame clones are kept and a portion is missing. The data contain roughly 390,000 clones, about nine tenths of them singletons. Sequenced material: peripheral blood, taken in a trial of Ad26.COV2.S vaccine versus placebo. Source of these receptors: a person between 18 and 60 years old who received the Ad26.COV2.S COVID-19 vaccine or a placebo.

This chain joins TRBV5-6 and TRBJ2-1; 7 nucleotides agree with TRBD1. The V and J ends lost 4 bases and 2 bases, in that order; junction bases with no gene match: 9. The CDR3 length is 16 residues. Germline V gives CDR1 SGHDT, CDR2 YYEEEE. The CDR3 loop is CASSHPGTDAYNEQFF. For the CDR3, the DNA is TGTGCCAGCAGCCACCCCGGGACAGACGCCTACAATGAGCAGTTCTTC.

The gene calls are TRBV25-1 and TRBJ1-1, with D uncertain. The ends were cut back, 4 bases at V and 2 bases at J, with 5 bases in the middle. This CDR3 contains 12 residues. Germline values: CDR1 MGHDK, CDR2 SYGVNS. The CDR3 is CASSAGNTEAFF. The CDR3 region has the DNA TGTGCCAGCAGTGCGGGTAACACTGAAGCTTTCTTT.

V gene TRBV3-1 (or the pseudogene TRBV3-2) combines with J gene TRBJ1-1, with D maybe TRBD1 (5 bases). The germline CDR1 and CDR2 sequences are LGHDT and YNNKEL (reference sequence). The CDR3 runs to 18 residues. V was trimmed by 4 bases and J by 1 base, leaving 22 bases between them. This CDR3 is CASSPLPPQAWGNTEAFF. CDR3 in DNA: TGTGCCAGCAGCCCACTACCCCCACAGGCCTGGGGGAACACTGAAGCTTTCTTT.

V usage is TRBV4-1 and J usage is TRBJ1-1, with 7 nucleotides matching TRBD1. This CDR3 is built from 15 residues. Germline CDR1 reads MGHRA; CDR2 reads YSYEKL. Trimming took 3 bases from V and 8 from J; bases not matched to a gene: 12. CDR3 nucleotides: TGCGCCAGCAGCCACCCGGGACAGCGAAAAGGAGAAGCTTTCTTT. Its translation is CASSHPGQRKGEAFF.

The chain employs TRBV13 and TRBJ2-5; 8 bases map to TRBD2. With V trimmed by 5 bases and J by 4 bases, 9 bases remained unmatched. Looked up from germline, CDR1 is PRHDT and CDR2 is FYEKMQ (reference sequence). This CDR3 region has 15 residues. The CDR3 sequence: CASSIRGGRRETQYF. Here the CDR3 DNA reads TGTGCCAGCAGCATACGCGGGGGGCGGAGAGAGACCCAGTACTTC. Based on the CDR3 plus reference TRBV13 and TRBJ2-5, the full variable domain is AAGVIQSPRHLIKEKRETATLKCYPIPRHDTVYWYQQGPGQDPQFLISFYEKMQSDKGSIPDRFSAQQFSDYHSELNMSSLELGDSALYFCASSIRGGRRETQYFGPGTRLLVL.

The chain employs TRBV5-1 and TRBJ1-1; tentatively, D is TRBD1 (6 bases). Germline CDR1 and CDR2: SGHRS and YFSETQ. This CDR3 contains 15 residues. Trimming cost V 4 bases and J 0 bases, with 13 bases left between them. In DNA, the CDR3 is TGCGCCAGCAGCGCAATTGACAGGTTGAACACTGAAGCTTTCTTT. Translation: CASSAIDRLNTEAFF.

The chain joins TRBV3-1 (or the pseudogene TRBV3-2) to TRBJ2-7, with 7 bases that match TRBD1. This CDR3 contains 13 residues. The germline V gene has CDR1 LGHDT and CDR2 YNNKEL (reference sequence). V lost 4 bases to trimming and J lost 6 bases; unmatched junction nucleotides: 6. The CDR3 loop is CASSPTGVGEQYF. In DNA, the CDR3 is TGTGCCAGCAGCCCCACAGGGGTAGGCGAGCAGTACTTC.

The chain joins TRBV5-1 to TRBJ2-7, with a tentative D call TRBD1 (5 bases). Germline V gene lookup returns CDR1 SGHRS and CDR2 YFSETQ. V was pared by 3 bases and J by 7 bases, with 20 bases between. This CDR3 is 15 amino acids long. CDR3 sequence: CASSYRQPGPWEQYF. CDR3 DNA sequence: TGCGCCAGCAGCTACCGACAACCAGGGCCTTGGGAGCAGTACTTC.

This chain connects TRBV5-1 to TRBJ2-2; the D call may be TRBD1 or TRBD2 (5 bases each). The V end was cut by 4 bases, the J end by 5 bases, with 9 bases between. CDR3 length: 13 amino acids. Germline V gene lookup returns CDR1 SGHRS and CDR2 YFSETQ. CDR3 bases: TGCGCCAGCAGCGGGGGAATGACCGGGGAGCTGTTTTTT. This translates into CASSGGMTGELFF. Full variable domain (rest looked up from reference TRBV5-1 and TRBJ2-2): KAGVTQTPRYLIKTRGQQVTLSCSPISGHRSVSWYQQTPGQGLQFLFEYFSETQRNKGNFPGRFSGRQFSNSRSEMNVSTLELGDSALYLCASSGGMTGELFFGEGSRLTVL.

CDR3 amino acids: CASSYRPGTEAFF. The CDR3 nucleotides read TGTGCCAGCAGCTACCGACCGGGCACTGAAGCTTTCTTT. The V call is TRBV7-2, the J call TRBJ1-1; no clear D gene. Between the trimmed V and J ends, which lost 4 bases and 4 bases, there was a span of 10 bases. This CDR3 spans 13 amino acids. Germline values: CDR1 SGHTA, CDR2 FQGNSA.

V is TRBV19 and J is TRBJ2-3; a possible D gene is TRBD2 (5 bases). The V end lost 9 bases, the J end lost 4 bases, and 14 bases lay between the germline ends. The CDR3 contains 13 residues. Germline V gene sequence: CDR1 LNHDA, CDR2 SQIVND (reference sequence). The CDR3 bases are TGTGCCAGCCGGGATATAAAGGCAGATACGCAGTATTTT. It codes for CASRDIKADTQYF.

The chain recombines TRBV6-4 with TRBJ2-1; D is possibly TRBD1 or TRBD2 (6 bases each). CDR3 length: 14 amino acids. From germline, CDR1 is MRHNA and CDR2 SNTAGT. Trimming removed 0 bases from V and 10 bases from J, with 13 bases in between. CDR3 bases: TGTGCCAGCAGTGACTCATTTATAGGGGGGGAGCAGTTCTTC. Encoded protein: CASSDSFIGGEQFF.

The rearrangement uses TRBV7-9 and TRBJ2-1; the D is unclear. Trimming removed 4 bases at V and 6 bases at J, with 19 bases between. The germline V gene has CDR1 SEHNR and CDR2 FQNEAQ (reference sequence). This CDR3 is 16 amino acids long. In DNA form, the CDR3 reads TGTGCCAGCAGCTCCCTCGACTCCCGCCGGGCCAATGAGCAGTTCTTC. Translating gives CASSSLDSRRANEQFF.

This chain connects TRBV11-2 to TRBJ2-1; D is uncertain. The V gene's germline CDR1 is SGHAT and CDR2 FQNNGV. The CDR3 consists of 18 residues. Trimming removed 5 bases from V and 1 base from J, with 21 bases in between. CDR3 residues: CASSPISRWSRSYNEQFF. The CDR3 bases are TGTGCCAGCAGCCCTATAAGTCGGTGGTCCAGGTCCTACAATGAGCAGTTCTTC.

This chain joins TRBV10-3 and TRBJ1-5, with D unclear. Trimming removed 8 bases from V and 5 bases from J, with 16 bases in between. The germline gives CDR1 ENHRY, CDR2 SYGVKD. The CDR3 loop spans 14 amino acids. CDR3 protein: CAIAAGGGYQPQHF. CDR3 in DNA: TGTGCCATCGCCGCGGGTGGAGGTTATCAGCCCCAGCATTTT.

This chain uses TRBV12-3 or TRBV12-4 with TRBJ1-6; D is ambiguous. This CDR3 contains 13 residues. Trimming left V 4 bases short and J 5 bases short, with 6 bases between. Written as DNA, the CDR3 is TGTGCCAGCAGTTGGAGAGATAATTCACCCCTCCACTTT. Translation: CASSWRDNSPLHF.

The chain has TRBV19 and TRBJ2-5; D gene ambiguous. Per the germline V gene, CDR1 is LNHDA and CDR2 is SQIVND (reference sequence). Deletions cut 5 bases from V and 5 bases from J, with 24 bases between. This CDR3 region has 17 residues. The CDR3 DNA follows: TGTGCCAGTAGTGACGTCTTTAGGGTCGTAGGTTATGAGACCCAGTACTTC. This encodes CASSDVFRVVGYETQYF.

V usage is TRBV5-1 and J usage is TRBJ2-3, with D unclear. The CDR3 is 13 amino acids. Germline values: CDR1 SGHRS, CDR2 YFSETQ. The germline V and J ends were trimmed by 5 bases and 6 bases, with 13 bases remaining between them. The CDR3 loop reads CASSYDVFDTQYF. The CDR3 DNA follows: TGCGCCAGCAGTTATGATGTATTCGATACGCAGTATTTT.

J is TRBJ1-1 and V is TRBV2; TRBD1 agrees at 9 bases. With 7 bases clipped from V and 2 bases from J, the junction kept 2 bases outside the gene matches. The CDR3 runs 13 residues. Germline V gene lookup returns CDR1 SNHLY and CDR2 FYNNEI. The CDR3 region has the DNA TGTGCCAGCACAACAGGGGGCAACACTGAAGCTTTCTTT. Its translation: CASTTGGNTEAFF.

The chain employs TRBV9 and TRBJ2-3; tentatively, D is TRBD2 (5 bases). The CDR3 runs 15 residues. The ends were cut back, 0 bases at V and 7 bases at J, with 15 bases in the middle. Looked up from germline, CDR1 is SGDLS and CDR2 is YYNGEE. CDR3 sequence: CASSVGPGEINTQYF. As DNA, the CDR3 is TGTGCCAGCAGCGTAGGCCCCGGGGAAATTAATACGCAGTATTTT.

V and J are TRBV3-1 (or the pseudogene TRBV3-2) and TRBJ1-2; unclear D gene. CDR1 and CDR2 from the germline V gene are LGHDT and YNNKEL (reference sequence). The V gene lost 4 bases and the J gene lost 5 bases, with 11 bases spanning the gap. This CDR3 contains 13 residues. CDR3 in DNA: TGTGCCAGCAGCCGAGTGTCTGGGTATGGCTACACCTTC. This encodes CASSRVSGYGYTF.

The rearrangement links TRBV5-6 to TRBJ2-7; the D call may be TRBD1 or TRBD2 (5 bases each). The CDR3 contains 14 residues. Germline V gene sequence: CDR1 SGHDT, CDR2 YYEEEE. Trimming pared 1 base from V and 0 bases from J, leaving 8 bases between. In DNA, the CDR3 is TGTGCCAGCAGCTTGTGGGGGAACTCCTACGAGCAGTACTTC. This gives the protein CASSLWGNSYEQYF.

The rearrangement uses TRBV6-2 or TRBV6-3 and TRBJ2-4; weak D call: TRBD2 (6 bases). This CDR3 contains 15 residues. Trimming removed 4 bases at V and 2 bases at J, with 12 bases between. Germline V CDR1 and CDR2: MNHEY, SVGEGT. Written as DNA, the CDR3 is TGTGCCAGCAGTTCCGGGGGTTCCTCCAAAAACATTCAGTACTTC. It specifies CASSSGGSSKNIQYF.

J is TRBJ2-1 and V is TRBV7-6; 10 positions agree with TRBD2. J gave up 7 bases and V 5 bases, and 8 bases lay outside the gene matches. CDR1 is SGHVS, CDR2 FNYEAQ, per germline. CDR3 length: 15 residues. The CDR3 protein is CASSTIAGGPNEQFF. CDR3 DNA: TGTGCCAGCAGCACGATAGCGGGGGGCCCTAATGAGCAGTTCTTC.

CDR3 bases: TGTGCCAGCAGCAAAACCAACACTGAAGCTTTCTTT. It is translated as CASSKTNTEAFF. The gene calls are TRBV21-1 and TRBJ1-1. TRBV21-1 is a listed pseudogene. The CDR3 is 12 residues long.

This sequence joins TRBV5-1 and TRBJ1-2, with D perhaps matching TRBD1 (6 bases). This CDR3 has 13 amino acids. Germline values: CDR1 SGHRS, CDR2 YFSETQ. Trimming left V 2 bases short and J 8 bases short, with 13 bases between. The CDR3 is CASSLTGFVGYTF. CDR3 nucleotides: TGCGCCAGCAGCTTAACAGGGTTTGTGGGCTACACCTTC.

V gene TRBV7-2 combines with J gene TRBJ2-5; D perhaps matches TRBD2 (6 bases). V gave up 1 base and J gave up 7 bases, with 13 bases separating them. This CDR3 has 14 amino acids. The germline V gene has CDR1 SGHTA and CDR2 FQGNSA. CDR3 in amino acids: CASSLGWGEGTQYF. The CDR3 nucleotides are TGTGCCAGCAGCTTAGGATGGGGGGAAGGGACCCAGTACTTC. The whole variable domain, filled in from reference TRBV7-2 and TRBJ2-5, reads GAGVSQSPSNKVTEKGKDVELRCDPISGHTALYWYRQSLGQGLEFLIYFQGNSAPDKSGLPSDRFSAERTGGSVSTLTIQRTQQEDSAVYLCASSLGWGEGTQYFGPGTRLLVL.

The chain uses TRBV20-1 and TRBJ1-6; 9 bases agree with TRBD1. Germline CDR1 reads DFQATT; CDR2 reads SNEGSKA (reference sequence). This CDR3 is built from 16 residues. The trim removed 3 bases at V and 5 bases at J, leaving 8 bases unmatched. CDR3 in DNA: TGCAGTGCTAGTAGGGCCGGGACAGGGAATAATTCACCCCTCCACTTT. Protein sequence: CSASRAGTGNNSPLHF.

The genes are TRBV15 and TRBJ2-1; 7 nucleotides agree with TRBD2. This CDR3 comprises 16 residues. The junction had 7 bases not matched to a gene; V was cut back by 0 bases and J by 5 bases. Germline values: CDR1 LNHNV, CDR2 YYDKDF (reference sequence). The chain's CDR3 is CATSRDWAGDNNEQFF. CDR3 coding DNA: TGTGCCACCAGCAGAGATTGGGCGGGGGATAACAATGAGCAGTTCTTC.

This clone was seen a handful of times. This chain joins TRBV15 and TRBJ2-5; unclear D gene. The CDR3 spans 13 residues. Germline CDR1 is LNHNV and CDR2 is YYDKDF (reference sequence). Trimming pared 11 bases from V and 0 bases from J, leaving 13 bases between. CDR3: CASSLGYQETQYF. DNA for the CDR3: TGTGCCTCATCCCTGGGCTACCAAGAGACCCAGTACTTC.